A selection of T cell receptor beta chains follows, all from one sample in a study of cytomegalovirus exposure and HLA in healthy donors. Libraries were prepared by immunoSEQ multiplex PCR; TCRdb keeps only in-frame clonotypes and omits some of them. Among 150,000 to 200,000 clones listed, roughly four fifths were seen once. Sequencing was carried out using PBMCs. These receptors came from a man between 18 and 29 years old in good health and CMV-seronegative. The CDR3 runs from the conserved cysteine through the conserved F or W.

J gene: TRBJ1-5; V gene: TRBV19; CDR3 protein: CASSTTDSNQPQHF
J gene: TRBJ2-1; V gene: TRBV30; CDR3 protein: CAWSVLAGGLYNEQFF
J gene: TRBJ2-3; V gene: TRBV6-6; CDR3 protein: CAGGGALDTQYF
J gene: TRBJ2-3; V gene: TRBV5-1; CDR3 protein: CASSSRTSGGARSDTQYF
J gene: TRBJ1-2; V gene: TRBV9; CDR3 protein: CASSVSGASNYGYTF
J gene: TRBJ2-3; V gene: TRBV5-1; CDR3 protein: CASSLEARPSTDTQYF
J gene: TRBJ2-7; V gene: TRBV10-2; CDR3 protein: CASSISAKEQYF
J gene: TRBJ2-2; V gene: TRBV7-9; CDR3 protein: CASSSGTPRTGELFF
J gene: TRBJ1-5; V gene: TRBV27; CDR3 protein: CASSPDIGNQPQHF
J gene: TRBJ1-1; V gene: TRBV7-8; CDR3 protein: CASSSFKGAEAFF
J gene: TRBJ1-5; V gene: TRBV2; CDR3 protein: CASSEVGGHPQHF
J gene: TRBJ2-7; V gene: TRBV7-2; CDR3 protein: CASSWGRGQGHEQYF
J gene: TRBJ2-5; V gene: TRBV6-5; CDR3 protein: CASSLPGGGEETQYF
J gene: TRBJ1-3; V gene: TRBV29-1; CDR3 protein: CSAATGGYSGNTIYF
J gene: TRBJ1-2; V gene: TRBV9; CDR3 protein: CASSAQQGSTTF
J gene: TRBJ2-5; V gene: TRBV5-1; CDR3 protein: CASSSPGIETQYF
J gene: TRBJ2-1; V gene: TRBV15; CDR3 protein: CATSPQYNEQFF
J gene: TRBJ2-7; V gene: TRBV19; CDR3 protein: CASVQGPDYEQYF
J gene: TRBJ2-5; V gene: TRBV7-8; CDR3 protein: CASRKRGGGETQYF
J gene: TRBJ2-3; V gene: TRBV10-1; CDR3 protein: CASSDPGQASTDTQYF
J gene: TRBJ1-2; V gene: TRBV28; CDR3 protein: CASSPVRTGGSYGYTF
J gene: TRBJ2-7; V gene: TRBV6-5; CDR3 protein: CASSTTGLSCEQYF
J gene: TRBJ2-7; V gene: TRBV4-1; CDR3 protein: CASSPMDSPTSYEQYF
J gene: TRBJ1-1; V gene: TRBV4-1; CDR3 protein: CASSPLGEGTNTEAFF
J gene: TRBJ1-1; V gene: TRBV6-1; CDR3 protein: CASSEAYLDRANTEAFF
J gene: TRBJ2-3; V gene: TRBV5-4; CDR3 protein: CASSPGTSTRNTQYF
J gene: TRBJ1-1; V gene: TRBV29-1; CDR3 protein: CSVDNRATEAFF
J gene: TRBJ2-1; V gene: TRBV28; CDR3 protein: CASRERGGLGNEQFF
J gene: TRBJ1-3; V gene: TRBV5-1; CDR3 protein: CASTSGGETGNTVYF
J gene: TRBJ2-2; V gene: TRBV9; CDR3 protein: CASSVGVAGVPPGELFF
J gene: TRBJ2-1; V gene: TRBV6-5; CDR3 protein: CASSDRGAVYNEQFF
J gene: TRBJ1-1; V gene: TRBV2; CDR3 protein: CASSFGTAREAFF
J gene: TRBJ2-2; V gene: TRBV2; CDR3 protein: CASRLLTSETGELFF
J gene: TRBJ1-5; V gene: TRBV28; CDR3 protein: CASSLRGQPQHF
J gene: TRBJ1-1; V gene: TRBV21-1; CDR3 protein: CASSVSGFGRENTEAFF
J gene: TRBJ2-2; V gene: TRBV5-1; CDR3 protein: CASSSGLAGTGELFF
J gene: TRBJ1-1; V gene: TRBV18; CDR3 protein: CASSLRQNTEAFF
J gene: TRBJ2-2; V gene: TRBV28; CDR3 protein: CASKGGGAGGELFF
J gene: TRBJ2-7; V gene: TRBV28; CDR3 protein: CATTPTSGPYEQYF
J gene: TRBJ1-2; V gene: TRBV9; CDR3 protein: CASSTQAYGYTF
J gene: TRBJ2-1; V gene: TRBV29-1; CDR3 protein: CSVEGSGRVLEQFF
J gene: TRBJ2-5; V gene: TRBV7-7; CDR3 protein: CASSWGLGGQETQYF
J gene: TRBJ1-1; V gene: TRBV19; CDR3 protein: CASRPHEAPPSEAFF
J gene: TRBJ1-1; V gene: TRBV5-1; CDR3 protein: CASSLADKSTEAFF
J gene: TRBJ2-7; V gene: TRBV28; CDR3 protein: CASSAPRGGGYEQYF
J gene: TRBJ1-1; V gene: TRBV30; CDR3 protein: CAWSRTGRTEAFF
J gene: TRBJ2-5; V gene: TRBV2; CDR3 protein: CASYTGTGGRRGEQYF
J gene: TRBJ2-3; V gene: TRBV9; CDR3 protein: CASSVTHSSGRRTLSSTDTQYF
J gene: TRBJ2-1; V gene: TRBV7-8; CDR3 protein: CASTDRRGPNEQFF
J gene: TRBJ2-5; V gene: TRBV28; CDR3 protein: CASSPNPGQGPQETQYF
J gene: TRBJ2-3; V gene: TRBV28; CDR3 protein: CASSIPSPFGLAGGPRDTQYF
J gene: TRBJ2-7; V gene: TRBV5-4; CDR3 protein: CASSFGGGFFEQYF
J gene: TRBJ1-2; V gene: TRBV28; CDR3 protein: CASSLRSKNYGYTF
J gene: TRBJ2-7; V gene: TRBV7-9; CDR3 protein: CASSSVAGGPYEQYF
J gene: TRBJ1-3; V gene: TRBV28; CDR3 protein: CASSLETGSGNTIYF
J gene: TRBJ1-2; V gene: TRBV19; CDR3 protein: CASRRDRGGYGYTF
J gene: TRBJ1-3; V gene: TRBV30; CDR3 protein: CAWREQGRPSGNTIYF
J gene: TRBJ1-2; V gene: TRBV6-5; CDR3 protein: CAPYYYGYTF
J gene: TRBJ1-5; V gene: TRBV28; CDR3 protein: CASSDTGLGNQPQHF